This T cell receptor (beta chain) was captured by sequencing in a study of early T cells in non-severe SARS-CoV-2 infection. This clonotype was picked up a small number of times. TCRdb re-analysed the 5' RACE reads in MiXCR, keeping a single row per CDR3 protein. The sample comprises over 45,000 distinct CDR3 sequences, about 7.7% of which are singletons, and over 9.5% rests with the top ten. There are 21 residues in the CDR3. Germline V gene data show CDR1 as LGHNA and CDR2 as YNFKEQ. With 4 bases clipped from V and 4 bases from J, the junction kept 23 bases outside the gene matches. The receptor was isolated from an adult who was a healthcare worker with PCR-confirmed SARS-CoV-2 infection or an uninfected control (not recorded which). The chain couples TRBV4-2 to TRBJ2-7; 12 bases agree with TRBD2. The material was whole blood, obtained at baseline. The CDR3 loop is CASSRLKAPSPMTSGRYEQYF. The CDR3 DNA reads as TGTGCCAGCAGCCGCCTCAAAGCTCCCTCCCCTATGACTAGCGGGAGATACGAGCAGTACTTC.